These 12 T cell receptor beta chains were sequenced from one sample in a study of blood T cell repertoires in COVID-19. TCRdb's copy holds only in-frame clones and misses some; the assay was immunoSEQ multiplex PCR. Here the sample spans a few hundred thousand clones, about 80% being singletons. Sequencing used peripheral blood. The receptors were sampled from a human donor with acute or convalescent COVID-19. The donor label of this sample is uncertain.

This clone occurred a few times. The J gene is TRBJ1-2, the V gene TRBV5-1; no reliable D call. V was pared by 0 bases and J by 6 bases, with 15 bases between. Germline V gene data show CDR1 as SGHRS and CDR2 as YFSETQ. The CDR3 is made up of 15 amino acids. The CDR3: CASSLGLFGSDGYTF. In DNA, the CDR3 is TGCGCCAGCAGCTTGGGACTCTTCGGTTCGGATGGCTACACCTTC.

The V call is TRBV3-1 (or the pseudogene TRBV3-2), the J call TRBJ2-3; 7 nucleotides agree with TRBD2. After removal of 4 bases from V and 5 bases from J, the junction contained 6 bases not matched to a gene. The CDR3 spans 14 residues. Germline CDR1 and CDR2: LGHDT and YNNKEL (reference sequence). The CDR3 DNA reads as TGTGCCAGCAGCCGTAGTCCGGGAGGAGATACGCAGTATTTT. Protein: CASSRSPGGDTQYF.

V is TRBV6-6 and J is TRBJ1-3, with D tentatively TRBD1 (6 bases). The ends were cut back, 6 bases at V and 4 bases at J, with 16 bases in the middle. The CDR3 covers 15 residues. Germline V CDR1 and CDR2: MNHNY, SVGAGI (reference sequence). The CDR3 DNA is TGTGCCAGCAGCTCCATACAGGGTGGGGGAAACACCATATATTTT. Its protein is CASSSIQGGGNTIYF.

The chain has TRBV6-5 and TRBJ1-1; perhaps TRBD1 as D (5 bases). V was shortened by 0 bases and J by 0 bases, with 8 bases between the two germline ends. This CDR3 spans 15 amino acids. Germline CDR1 and CDR2: MNHEY and SVGAGI. The CDR3 sequence is CASSYSGRVNTEAFF. CDR3 bases: TGTGCCAGCAGTTACTCTGGCAGGGTGAACACTGAAGCTTTCTTT.

A few counts support this clone. The chain is built from TRBV2 and TRBJ2-5; 7 positions match TRBD1. Germline values: CDR1 SNHLY, CDR2 FYNNEI. The trim removed 7 bases at V and 1 base at J, leaving 9 bases unmatched. The CDR3 sequence is 15 residues long. The CDR3 DNA reads TGTGCCAGCATAAATCACAGGGGCCTCCAAGAGACCCAGTACTTC. It translates to CASINHRGLQETQYF.

This chain uses TRBV30 with TRBJ2-2, with TRBD2 as a possible D gene (5 bases). The germline CDR1 and CDR2 sequences are GTSNPN and SVGIG (reference sequence). Trimming removed 3 bases at V and 7 bases at J, with 6 bases between. CDR3 length equals 11 residues. The CDR3 bases are TGTGCCTGGAGGAGGGACGGGGAGCTGTTTTTT. Protein sequence: CAWRRDGELFF.

This chain uses TRBV28 with TRBJ1-1; TRBD1 might be the D (5 bases). Germline V CDR1 and CDR2: MDHEN, SYDVKM. CDR3 length equals 14 residues. The V and J ends lost 8 bases and 0 bases respectively, with 13 bases between them. In DNA form, the CDR3 reads TGTGCCAGCCTAGACAGCTACATGAACACTGAAGCTTTCTTT. Its protein product is CASLDSYMNTEAFF.

Concerning this clone: Other nucleotide sequences in the sample specify the same CDR3. The rearrangement joins TRBV6-5 to TRBJ1-1; D might be TRBD1 (5 bases). Trimming removed 3 bases at V and 1 base at J, with 9 bases between. Germline V gives CDR1 MNHEY, CDR2 SVGAGI. CDR3 size: 14 residues. As DNA, the CDR3 is TGTGCCAGCAGTTATTCTAGGGGGAACACTGAAGCTTTCTTT. Translated, it gives CASSYSRGNTEAFF.

This chain connects TRBV5-1 to TRBJ2-4, with 10 bases fitting TRBD1. CDR3 length equals 15 residues. Germline V gene lookup returns CDR1 SGHRS and CDR2 YFSETQ. With V trimmed by 2 bases and J by 8 bases, 7 bases remained unmatched. CDR3 sequence reads: CASSFGTGVRDIQYF. The CDR3, as DNA: TGCGCCAGCAGCTTCGGGACAGGGGTCCGAGACATTCAGTACTTC.

This clone is a singleton in its sample. The rearrangement uses TRBV2 and TRBJ1-3; no clear D. Trimming removed 3 bases from V and 9 bases from J, with 12 bases in between. This CDR3 is built from 13 residues. Germline V gene sequence: CDR1 SNHLY, CDR2 FYNNEI. This chain's CDR3 is CASSEIREGTIYF. The CDR3 DNA reads TGTGCCAGCAGTGAGATACGGGAAGGCACCATATATTTT.

This chain links TRBV19 with TRBJ2-7, with 10 bases aligning to TRBD2. Germline V CDR1 and CDR2: LNHDA, SQIVND (reference sequence). V lost 4 bases and J lost 4; bases outside the gene matches: 4. The CDR3 sequence is 14 residues long. The CDR3 bases are TGTGCCAGTAGTAGGCTAGCGGGGGCGTACGAGCAGTACTTC. Translated, it gives CASSRLAGAYEQYF.

The chain is built from TRBV19 and TRBJ1-2, with a possible D match to TRBD1 (6 bases). The CDR3 totals 15 residues. CDR1 is LNHDA and CDR2 is SQIVND in the germline V gene (reference sequence). The V end lost 4 bases, the J end lost 4 bases, and 16 bases lay between the germline ends. The CDR3 here is CASSTRAQGSYGYTF. The CDR3 DNA reads TGTGCCAGTAGTACCAGGGCACAGGGATCCTATGGCTACACCTTC.